The sequence of this T cell receptor beta chain was determined in a study of tumor-infiltrating lymphocytes in primary liver carcinoma. Points from the study as a whole: Reduced overlap was seen in tumor-adjacent and tumor-blood pairs versus tumor region pairs. The top-250-clone fraction was significantly higher in tumors than in blood (p = 0.039).

The V segment lost 6 bases and the J segment 4 bases; nucleotides outside the gene matches: 8. The CDR3 covers 16 residues. This clonotype has ten or more counts. No antigen is known for it. In addition to blood RNA drawn from unsorted whole blood, germline DNA was extracted. It was before surgery that about 3.9 milliliters of peripheral blood were collected. The researchers produced TCR beta cDNA from 450 to 600 ng total RNA with a constant-region primer. Three nested multiplex PCR rounds of slightly modified ARM-PCR generated TCR beta libraries. Amplification in the first two PCR rounds was performed using TRBV1-TRBV30 forward primers and a C-beta reverse primer for 9 to 11 cycles each. TCRdb fed the multiplex PCR reads into MiXCR, producing one record per CDR3 protein. The sample holds over 250,000 distinct CDR3 sequences, around 50% seen once.

The chain employs TRBV12-3 or TRBV12-4 and TRBJ2-1; 11 bases are a match to TRBD2. Source material: peripheral blood. This TCR derives from a woman younger than 45 with primary liver carcinoma and hepatitis B virus infection. The CDR3 DNA reads TGTGCCAGCAGACCCCCGACTAGCGGGGCGTACAATGAGCAGTTCTTC. This encodes CASRPPTSGAYNEQFF.